This T cell receptor (beta chain) was profiled in a study of neoadjuvant nivolumab and ipilimumab in lung cancer. Findings of the study overall: Only a small number of samples underwent TCR sequencing.

Here immunoSEQ multiplex PCR was the method, and the copy in TCRdb shows in-frame clones only, minus some. Seen here are approximately 40,000 clones, approximately 89% observed once, and the top ten hold roughly 3.4%. This clone occurred a few times. The antigen is undetermined. The CDR3 has 14 amino acids. V shed 6 bases and J 7 bases; nucleotides not matched to a gene: 6. Per the germline V gene, CDR1 is SNHLY and CDR2 is FYNNEI. The origin of this receptor is an adult with non-small cell lung cancer. This sequence joins TRBV2 and TRBJ1-4; TRBD1 aligns across 9 bases. The sequencing used peripheral blood, collected before neoadjuvant nivolumab, alone or with ipilimumab. CDR3: CASRGQGRGEKLFF. As DNA, the CDR3 is TGTGCCAGCAGGGGACAGGGACGCGGTGAAAAACTGTTTTTT.